These 17 T cell receptor beta chains came from one sample sequenced in a study of T cells after yellow fever vaccination. Using its own MiXCR run on the 5' RACE reads, TCRdb lists one record per CDR3 protein. The sample shows 500,000 to 650,000 distinct CDR3 sequences, more than 9% of them seen only once. The sequencing used PBMCs, collected on the day of the yellow fever booster vaccination. All receptors derive from a man younger than 45 who received the YFV17D yellow fever vaccine.

The chain employs TRBV28 and TRBJ2-7; 8 bases align to TRBD1. Unmatched junction bases numbered 7, after V lost 2 bases and J lost 4 bases. This CDR3 has 15 amino acids. CDR1 is MDHEN, CDR2 SYDVKM, per germline. CDR3 residues: CASSLRAGGGYEQYF. The CDR3 nucleotides are TGTGCCAGCAGTTTAAGGGCAGGGGGCGGGTACGAGCAGTACTTC. Combining the CDR3 with reference TRBV28 and TRBJ2-7 gives the whole variable domain DVKVTQSSRYLVKRTGEKVFLECVQDMDHENMFWYRQDPGLGLRLIYFSYDVKMKEKGDIPEGYSVSREKKERFSLILESASTNQTSMYLCASSLRAGGGYEQYFGPGTRLTVT.

In this sample, this clonotype turned up a few times. This chain links TRBV18 with TRBJ2-2; 9 bases agree with TRBD1. The ends lost 0 bases at V and 4 bases at J; junction bases unmatched: 3. The CDR3 length is 16 residues. Germline CDR1 reads KGHSH; CDR2 reads LQKENI. The CDR3 DNA is TGTGCCAGCTCACCACCGGGGACAGGGATCACCGGGGAGCTGTTTTTT. Residues: CASSPPGTGITGELFF.

V and J are TRBV20-1 and TRBJ2-7; a weak D match, TRBD1 (6 bases). The CDR3 has 15 amino acids. The germline V gene encodes CDR1 DFQATT and CDR2 SNEGSKA (reference sequence). Trimming pared 2 bases from V and 2 bases from J, leaving 16 bases between. In nucleotides, the CDR3 is TGCAGTGCTAGACCCCCAACAGGGTCAACCTACGAGCAGTACTTC. Translation: CSARPPTGSTYEQYF.

This clonotype was counted between two and nine times. The chain couples TRBV11-2 to TRBJ2-2, with D perhaps TRBD2 (5 bases). Looked up from germline, CDR1 is SGHAT and CDR2 is FQNNGV. This CDR3 spans 15 amino acids. Trimming pared 0 bases from V and 7 bases from J, leaving 12 bases between. CDR3 DNA sequence: TGTGCCAGCAGCTTAGAACCGGGATCGAGCGGGGAGCTGTTTTTT. This codes for CASSLEPGSSGELFF.

This clonotype was counted a few times. V and J are TRBV20-1 and TRBJ2-1; D call uncertain. In germline, CDR1 is DFQATT, CDR2 SNEGSKA (reference sequence). The CDR3 has 10 amino acids. In DNA, the CDR3 is TGCGGTTGGGGTAACAATGAGCAGTTCTTC. Protein product: CGWGNNEQFF.

This chain links TRBV5-1 with TRBJ2-3; perhaps TRBD1 as D (5 bases). The CDR3 extends over 15 amino acids. Per germline, CDR1 SGHRS and CDR2 YFSETQ. Trimming pared 6 bases from V and 3 bases from J, leaving 17 bases between. Written as DNA, the CDR3 is TGCGCCAGCACCAGGGCTCAGCCAGTGACAGATACGCAGTATTTT. Translated, it gives CASTRAQPVTDTQYF.

The chain employs TRBV18 and TRBJ1-2; 7 bases line up with TRBD1. The CDR3 contains 15 residues. CDR1 is KGHSH and CDR2 is LQKENI in the germline V gene. V was pared by 6 bases and J by 3 bases, with 10 bases of the junction left unmatched. For the CDR3, the DNA is TGTGCCAGCTCCCCAGGGGGGGGACTGGACTATGGCTACACCTTC. It is translated as CASSPGGGLDYGYTF.

The sample holds a few counts of this clonotype. One end of the junction does not line up with germline, which may come from a read error. The J gene is TRBJ1-1, the V gene TRBV7-7; perhaps TRBD1 as D (5 bases). Germline CDR1 reads SSHAT; CDR2 reads FNYEAQ (reference sequence). CDR3 length: 14 amino acids. In DNA, the CDR3 is TGTGCTAGCAGCTCCCGAAGGGGGAACACTGAAGCTTTCTTT. Its translation is CASSSRRGNTEAFF.

The chain is built from TRBV4-3 and TRBJ1-2, with 8 positions matching TRBD1. This CDR3 has 14 residues. The V gene end was trimmed by 3 bases and the J gene end by 6 bases; junction bases not matched to a gene: 6. Germline V gene sequence: CDR1 LGHNA, CDR2 YSLEER. CDR3 DNA sequence: TGCGCCAGCAGCCACGGACAGGGCGACCATGGCTACACCTTC. Its translation is CASSHGQGDHGYTF.

This clonotype has only a few counts. The chain couples TRBV6-1 to TRBJ2-3, with unresolved D. Trimming removed 8 bases at V and 5 bases at J, with 17 bases between. The V gene's germline CDR1 is MNHNS and CDR2 SASEGT. The CDR3 covers 14 residues. The CDR3 coding sequence is TGTGCCAGCTTGGAGACCGGGCCCGAAGATACGCAGTATTTT. Translated: CASLETGPEDTQYF.

The chain has TRBV27 and TRBJ1-5; 9 positions match TRBD1. The CDR3 is made up of 14 amino acids. CDR1 is MNHEY, CDR2 SMNVEV, per germline (reference sequence). J gave up 9 bases and V 5 bases, and 8 bases lay outside the gene matches. The CDR3 DNA is TGTGCCAGCAGTAGACAGGGGGGGCTTTCGCCCCAGCATTTT. This codes for CASSRQGGLSPQHF.

This clonotype occurred many times. This chain uses TRBV10-3 with TRBJ2-1, with a tentative D call TRBD2 (6 bases). Germline CDR1 reads ENHRY; CDR2 reads SYGVKD. This CDR3 comprises 11 residues. Trimming left V 4 bases short and J 8 bases short, with 6 bases between. This CDR3 reads CAISAGDEQFF. The CDR3 nucleotides read TGTGCCATCAGTGCGGGGGATGAGCAGTTCTTC.

The CDR3 protein is CASSQVPHTDTQYF. The CDR3, as DNA: TGCGCCAGCAGCCAGGTCCCACACACAGATACGCAGTATTTT. This chain uses TRBV4-3 with TRBJ2-3; D gene uncertain. The germline gives CDR1 LGHNA, CDR2 YSLEER. The CDR3 has 14 residues. Trimming cost V 3 bases and J 2 bases, with 9 bases left between them.

This clonotype was found a few times. The chain is built from TRBV5-1 and TRBJ1-1; unclear D gene. The CDR3 is 15 amino acids. V was cut by 1 base and J by 4 bases, with 14 bases left in between. CDR1 SGHRS and CDR2 YFSETQ come from the germline V gene. As DNA, the CDR3 is TGCGCCAGCAGCTTGCGTGGTGACTGGGCCACTGAAGCTTTCTTT. This codes for CASSLRGDWATEAFF.

The sample holds many counts of this clonotype. The chain joins TRBV18 to TRBJ2-1; unclear D gene. Germline values: CDR1 KGHSH, CDR2 LQKENI. Deletions cut 6 bases from V and 0 bases from J, with 9 bases between. The length of the CDR3 is 14 residues. The CDR3 here is CASSSGHSYNEQFF. The CDR3 DNA sequence: TGTGCCAGCTCCTCGGGTCACTCCTACAATGAGCAGTTCTTC. Combining the CDR3 with reference TRBV18 and TRBJ2-1 gives the whole variable domain NAGVMQNPRHLVRRRGQEARLRCSPMKGHSHVYWYRQLPEEGLKFMVYLQKENIIDESGMPKERFSAEFPKEGPSILRIQQVVRGDSAAYFCASSSGHSYNEQFFGPGTRLTVL.

In this sample, this clonotype turned up a few times. The chain links TRBV29-1 to TRBJ2-2; D may be TRBD1 (6 bases). Per germline, CDR1 SQVTM and CDR2 ANQGSEA. V lost 6 bases to trimming and J lost 3 bases, with 8 bases between them. The CDR3 runs 12 residues. This chain's CDR3 is CSVTGYTGELFF. The CDR3 DNA reads TGCAGCGTGACAGGTTACACCGGGGAGCTGTTTTTT.

This rearrangement joins TRBV30 to TRBJ2-3; no reliable D call. This CDR3 spans 10 amino acids. Germline loops: CDR1 GTSNPN, CDR2 SVGIG (reference sequence). Trimming shortened V by 5 bases and J by 5 bases, and 5 bases separated the two germline ends. CDR3 sequence (DNA): TGTGCCTGGGCTATAGATACGCAGTATTTT. As protein: CAWAIDTQYF.